The clone carrying this T cell receptor beta chain showed up just once. Generated by immunoSEQ multiplex PCR, the TCRdb table keeps only in-frame clones and is missing some. Among 9,000 to 13,000 clones listed, approximately 87% were seen once. V was trimmed by 5 bases and J by 1 base, leaving 14 bases between them. Germline V gene sequence: CDR1 SEHNR, CDR2 FQNEAQ (reference sequence). The CDR3 is 16 residues long. These data originate in a study of blood T cell repertoires in COVID-19. On the study more broadly: Acute and convalescent COVID-19 specimens originated in the United States, Italy and Spain.

The clonotype was recovered from a human donor in a cohort sampled during active COVID-19. The sequenced material came from peripheral blood. V is TRBV7-9 and J is TRBJ2-2, with D perhaps TRBD2 (5 bases). The CDR3 region has the DNA TGTGCCAGCAGCCCCCCCGGACTTGAGAACACCGGGGAGCTGTTTTTT. This gives the protein CASSPPGLENTGELFF.